A selection of T cell receptor beta chains follows, all from one sample in a study of patients and donors after allogeneic stem cell transplantation. TCRdb reanalysed the RT-PCR reads using MiXCR and keeps one entry per CDR3 protein. In the table there are over 400,000 distinct CDR3 sequences, approximately 16% of which are singletons. Sequenced material: blood, either unsorted or a sorted T cell fraction (not recorded which). These receptor sequences come from a human donor who was either an allogeneic HSCT recipient or a stem cell or donor lymphocyte infusion donor (not recorded which). It is not recorded whose cells these are; they may come from a transplant donor. The conserved cysteine and the conserved F or W are not part of the CDR3 here. A D gene is named only where the DNA matches it firmly.

d_gene	len	j_gene	v_gene	CDR3aa
NA	12	TRBJ2-7	TRBV10-3	AISEAGGPYEQY
TRBD1	12	TRBJ1-3	TRBV12-3/TRBV12-4	ASSATGDGNTIY
NA	13	TRBJ2-7	TRBV3-1	ASSQGNRDSYEQY
TRBD1	13	TRBJ2-7	TRBV5-1	ASSSLGQGPYEQY
TRBD1	14	TRBJ2-3	TRBV10-3	AISGLQGASTDTQY
TRBD1	16	TRBJ1-6	TRBV5-6	ASSMLGDRGIYNSPLH
NA	14	TRBJ2-7	TRBV15	ATSRDLAEGSYEQY
NA	12	TRBJ2-5	TRBV6-5	ASSYISKEETQY
NA	12	TRBJ1-1	TRBV4-2	ASSRRGRFTEAF
NA	12	TRBJ1-2	TRBV7-8	ASSLGGLNYGYT
TRBD2	12	TRBJ2-5	TRBV30	AWRDSGSWETQY
NA	12	TRBJ2-5	TRBV11-3	ASSSRTQQETQY
TRBD2	14	TRBJ2-7	TRBV3-1	ASSHSRTSGPYEQY
TRBD1	13	TRBJ2-7	TRBV20-1	SAGAFGGQSNEQY
TRBD2	12	TRBJ2-3	TRBV20-1	SAQGRGVTDTQY
NA	12	TRBJ2-7	TRBV20-1	SARSVDFFYEQY
TRBD1	14	TRBJ2-7	TRBV5-1	ASQPLPGQGTGEQY
NA	13	TRBJ2-3	TRBV20-1	SARNEGSSTDTQY
NA	13	TRBJ1-1	TRBV5-1	ASSLGGGRRTEAF
TRBD2	15	TRBJ2-3	TRBV3-1	ASSDHYQRGPRDTQY
TRBD2	13	TRBJ2-1	TRBV7-2	ASSLRGGLYNEQF
NA	12	TRBJ1-2	TRBV12-3/TRBV12-4	ASGRGRGNYGYT
NA	9	TRBJ2-1	TRBV7-9	ASSWAAEQF
NA	12	TRBJ2-7	TRBV20-1	SARSRTSSYEQY
NA	14	TRBJ1-5	TRBV21-1	ASSKRQGAINQPQH
NA	12	TRBJ1-1	TRBV12-3/TRBV12-4	ASSFGVRAVEAF